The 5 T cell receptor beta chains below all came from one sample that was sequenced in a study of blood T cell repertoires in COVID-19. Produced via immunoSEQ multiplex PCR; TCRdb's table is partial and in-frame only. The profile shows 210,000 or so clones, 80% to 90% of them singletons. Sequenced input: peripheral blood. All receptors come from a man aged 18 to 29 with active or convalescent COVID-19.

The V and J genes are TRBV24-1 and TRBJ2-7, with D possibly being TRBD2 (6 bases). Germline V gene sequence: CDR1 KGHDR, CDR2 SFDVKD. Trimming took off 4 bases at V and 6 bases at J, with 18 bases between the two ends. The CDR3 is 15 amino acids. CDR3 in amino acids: CATSDSGTGRREQYF. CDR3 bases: TGTGCCACCAGTGACTCCGGGACTGGGAGGCGCGAGCAGTACTTC.

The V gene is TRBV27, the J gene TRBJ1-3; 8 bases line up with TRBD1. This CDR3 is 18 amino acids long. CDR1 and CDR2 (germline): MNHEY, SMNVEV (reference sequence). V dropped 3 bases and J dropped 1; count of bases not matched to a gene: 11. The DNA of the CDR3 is TGTGCCAGCAGTTTGTCGGCAGGGGGCGCCGGGTCTGGAAACACCATATATTTT. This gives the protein CASSLSAGGAGSGNTIYF.

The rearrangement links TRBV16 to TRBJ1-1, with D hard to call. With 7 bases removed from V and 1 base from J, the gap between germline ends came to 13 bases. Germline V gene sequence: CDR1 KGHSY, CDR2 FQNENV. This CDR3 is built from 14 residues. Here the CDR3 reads CASTQEVRNTEAFF. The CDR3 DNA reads TGTGCCAGCACACAAGAGGTGAGGAACACTGAAGCTTTCTTT.

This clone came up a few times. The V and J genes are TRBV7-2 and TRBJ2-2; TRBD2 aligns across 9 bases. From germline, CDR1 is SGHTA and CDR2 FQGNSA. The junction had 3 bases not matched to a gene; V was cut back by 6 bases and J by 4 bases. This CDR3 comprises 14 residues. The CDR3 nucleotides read TGTGCCAGCAGAGCTAGCGGGGTCACCGGGGAGCTGTTTTTT. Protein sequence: CASRASGVTGELFF.

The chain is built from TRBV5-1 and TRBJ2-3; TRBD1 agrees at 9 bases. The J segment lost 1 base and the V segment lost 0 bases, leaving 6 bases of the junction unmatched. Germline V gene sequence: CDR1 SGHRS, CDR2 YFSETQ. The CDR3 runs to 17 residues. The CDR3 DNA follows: TGCGCCAGCAGCTTGGCCCTGGGACAGGGAGGCACAGATACGCAGTATTTT. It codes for CASSLALGQGGTDTQYF.